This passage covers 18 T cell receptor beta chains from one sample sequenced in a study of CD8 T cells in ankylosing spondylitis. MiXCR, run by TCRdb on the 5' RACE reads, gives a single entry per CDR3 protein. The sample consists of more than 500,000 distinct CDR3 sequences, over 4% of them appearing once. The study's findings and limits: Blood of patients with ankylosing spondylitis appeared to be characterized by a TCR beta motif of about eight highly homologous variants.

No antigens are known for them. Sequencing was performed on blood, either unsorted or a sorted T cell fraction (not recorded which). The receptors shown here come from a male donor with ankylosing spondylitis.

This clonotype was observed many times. The CDR3 coding sequence is TGTGCCAGCAGTGAAGGACTAGCGGGTCACGAGACCCAGTACTTC. It yields the protein CASSEGLAGHETQYF. The rearrangement joins TRBV25-1 to TRBJ2-5; 11 nucleotides align to TRBD2. From germline, CDR1 is MGHDK and CDR2 SYGVNS. The V gene end was trimmed by 2 bases and the J gene end by 5 bases; junction bases not matched to a gene: 4. The CDR3 extends over 15 amino acids.

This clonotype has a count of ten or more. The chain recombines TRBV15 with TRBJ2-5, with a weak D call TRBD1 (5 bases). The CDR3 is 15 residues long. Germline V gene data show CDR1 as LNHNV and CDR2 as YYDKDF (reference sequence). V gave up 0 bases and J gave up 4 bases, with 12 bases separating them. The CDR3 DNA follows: TGTGCCACCAGCAGAGATAAAGGGGTCGCAGAGACCCAGTACTTC. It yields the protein CATSRDKGVAETQYF.

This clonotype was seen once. The CDR3 nucleotides are TGTGCCAGCAGCCTGTCTACAGGGAGGGAGTACGAGCAGTACTTC. Translation gives CASSLSTGREYEQYF. The chain recombines TRBV7-2 with TRBJ2-7, with D possibly TRBD2 on 7 matching bases. Trimming pared 5 bases from V and 4 bases from J, leaving 18 bases between. Looked up from germline, CDR1 is SGHTA and CDR2 is FQGNSA. The CDR3 is 15 amino acids.

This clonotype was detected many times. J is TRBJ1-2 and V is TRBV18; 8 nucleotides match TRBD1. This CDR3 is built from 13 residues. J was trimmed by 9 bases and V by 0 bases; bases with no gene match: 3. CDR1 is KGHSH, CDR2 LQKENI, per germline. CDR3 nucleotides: TGTGCCAGCTCACCACCGGACAGGGCTAGCTACACCTTC. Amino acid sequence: CASSPPDRASYTF.

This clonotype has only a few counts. The CDR3 loop reads CASSLMQGETGELFF. The CDR3 nucleotides are TGCGCCAGCAGCCTCATGCAGGGGGAAACCGGGGAGCTGTTTTTT. V usage is TRBV4-1 and J usage is TRBJ2-2, with TRBD1 matching 7 bases. The CDR3 loop spans 15 amino acids. Losses at the gene ends were 4 bases for V and 5 bases for J; bases not matched to a gene: 7. CDR1 MGHRA and CDR2 YSYEKL come from the germline V gene.

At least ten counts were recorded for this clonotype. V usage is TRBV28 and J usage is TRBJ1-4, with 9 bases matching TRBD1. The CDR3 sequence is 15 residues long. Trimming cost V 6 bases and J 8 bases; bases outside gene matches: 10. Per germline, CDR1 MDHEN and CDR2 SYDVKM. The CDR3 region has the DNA TGTGCCAGCAGACCCCGGACAGGGGAAGGGGAAAAACTGTTTTTT. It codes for CASRPRTGEGEKLFF.

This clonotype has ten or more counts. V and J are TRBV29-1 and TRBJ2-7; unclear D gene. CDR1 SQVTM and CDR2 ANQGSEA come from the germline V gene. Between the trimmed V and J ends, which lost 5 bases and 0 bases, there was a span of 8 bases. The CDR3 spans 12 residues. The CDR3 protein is CSVSGPSYEQYF. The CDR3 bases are TGCAGCGTTTCCGGGCCCTCCTACGAGCAGTACTTC.

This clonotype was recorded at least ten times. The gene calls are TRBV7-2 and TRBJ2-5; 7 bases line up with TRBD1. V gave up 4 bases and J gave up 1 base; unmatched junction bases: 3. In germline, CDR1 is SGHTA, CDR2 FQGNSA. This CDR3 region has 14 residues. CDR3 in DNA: TGTGCCAGCAGCTCGGACAGGCTCCAAGAGACCCAGTACTTC. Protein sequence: CASSSDRLQETQYF.

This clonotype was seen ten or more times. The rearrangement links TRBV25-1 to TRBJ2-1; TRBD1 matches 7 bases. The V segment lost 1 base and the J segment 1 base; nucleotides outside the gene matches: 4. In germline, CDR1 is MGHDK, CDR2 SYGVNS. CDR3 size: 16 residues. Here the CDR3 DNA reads TGTGCCAGCAGTGAATCGGGCAGGGGGTCCTACAATGAGCAGTTCTTC. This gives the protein CASSESGRGSYNEQFF. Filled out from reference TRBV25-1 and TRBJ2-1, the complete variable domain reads EADIYQTPRYLVIGTGKKITLECSQTMGHDKMYWYQQDPGMELHLIHYSYGVNSTEKGDLSSESTVSRIRTEHFPLTLESARPSHTSQYLCASSESGRGSYNEQFFGPGTRLTVL.

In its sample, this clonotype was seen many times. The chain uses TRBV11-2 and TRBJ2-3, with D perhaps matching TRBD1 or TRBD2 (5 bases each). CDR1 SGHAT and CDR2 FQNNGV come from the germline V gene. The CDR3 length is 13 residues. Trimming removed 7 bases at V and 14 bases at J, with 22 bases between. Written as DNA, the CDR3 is TGTGCCAGCAACTTGGTCCGGGACCACAATCGGTATTTT. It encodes CASNLVRDHNRYF.

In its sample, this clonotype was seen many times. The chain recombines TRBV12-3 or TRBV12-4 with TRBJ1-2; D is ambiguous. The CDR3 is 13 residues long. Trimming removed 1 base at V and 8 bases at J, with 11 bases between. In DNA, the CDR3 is TGTGCCAGCAGTTTAGGCGGACCCTCGGGCTACACCTTC. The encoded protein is CASSLGGPSGYTF.

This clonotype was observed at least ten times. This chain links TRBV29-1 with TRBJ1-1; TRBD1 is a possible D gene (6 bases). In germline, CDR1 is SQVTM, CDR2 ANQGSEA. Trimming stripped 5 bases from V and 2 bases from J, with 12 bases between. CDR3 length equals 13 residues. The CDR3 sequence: CSVRRQANTEAFF. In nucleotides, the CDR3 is TGCAGCGTTCGTCGACAGGCTAACACTGAAGCTTTCTTT.

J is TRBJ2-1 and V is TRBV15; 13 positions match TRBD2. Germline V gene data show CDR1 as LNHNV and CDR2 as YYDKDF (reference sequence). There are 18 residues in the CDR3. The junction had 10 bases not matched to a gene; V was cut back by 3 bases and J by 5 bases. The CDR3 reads CATSRGGGLAGSDNEQFF. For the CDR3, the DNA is TGTGCCACCAGCAGGGGCGGGGGACTAGCGGGATCCGACAATGAGCAGTTCTTC.

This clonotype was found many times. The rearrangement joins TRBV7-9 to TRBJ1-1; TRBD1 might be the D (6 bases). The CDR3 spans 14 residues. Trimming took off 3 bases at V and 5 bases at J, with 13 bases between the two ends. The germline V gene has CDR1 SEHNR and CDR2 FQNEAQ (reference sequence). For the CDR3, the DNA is TGTGCCAGCAGCTTCCCCGGGGGCGGGACTGAAGCTTTCTTT. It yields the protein CASSFPGGGTEAFF.

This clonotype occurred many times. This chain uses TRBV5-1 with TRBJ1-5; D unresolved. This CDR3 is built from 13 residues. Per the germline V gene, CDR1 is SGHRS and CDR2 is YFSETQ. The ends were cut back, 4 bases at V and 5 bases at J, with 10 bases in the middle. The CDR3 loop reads CASSQDGDQPQHF. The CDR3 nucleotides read TGCGCCAGCAGCCAGGACGGCGATCAGCCCCAGCATTTT.

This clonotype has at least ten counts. CDR3 loop: CASSLDAGTEAFF. The DNA for the CDR3 is TGCGCCAGCAGCTTGGATGCGGGCACTGAAGCTTTCTTT. The chain has TRBV5-1 and TRBJ1-1; D unresolved. The germline gives CDR1 SGHRS, CDR2 YFSETQ. The CDR3 length is 13 residues. V was shortened by 0 bases and J by 4 bases, with 7 bases between the two germline ends.

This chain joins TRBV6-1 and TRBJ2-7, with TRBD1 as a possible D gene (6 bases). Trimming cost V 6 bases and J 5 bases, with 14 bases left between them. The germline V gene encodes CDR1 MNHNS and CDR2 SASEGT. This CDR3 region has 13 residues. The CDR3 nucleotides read TGTGCCAGCAGGCGGCAGGGGACGGACGAGCAGTACTTC. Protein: CASRRQGTDEQYF.

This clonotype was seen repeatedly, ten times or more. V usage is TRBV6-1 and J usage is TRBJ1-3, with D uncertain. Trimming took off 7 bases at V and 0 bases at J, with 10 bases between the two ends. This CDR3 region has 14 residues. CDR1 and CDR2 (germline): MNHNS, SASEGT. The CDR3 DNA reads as TGTGCCAGCATAAAAGGAGGCTCTGGAAACACCATATATTTT. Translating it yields CASIKGGSGNTIYF.